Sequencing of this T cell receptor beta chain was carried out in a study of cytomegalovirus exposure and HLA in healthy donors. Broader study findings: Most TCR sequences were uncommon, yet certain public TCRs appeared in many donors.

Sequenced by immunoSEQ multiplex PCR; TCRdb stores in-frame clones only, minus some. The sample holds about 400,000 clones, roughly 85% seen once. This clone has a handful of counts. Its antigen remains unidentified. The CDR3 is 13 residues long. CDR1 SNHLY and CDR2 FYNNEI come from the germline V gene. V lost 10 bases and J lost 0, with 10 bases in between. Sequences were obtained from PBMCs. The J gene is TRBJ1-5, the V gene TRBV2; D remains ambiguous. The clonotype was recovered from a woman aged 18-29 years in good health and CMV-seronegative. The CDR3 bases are TGTGCCACCCAACCGGGTAGCAATCAGCCCCAGCATTTT. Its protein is CATQPGSNQPQHF.